These 23 T cell receptor beta chains were all obtained from the same sample, sequenced in a study of beta chain features in type 1 diabetes. Investigators reverse transcribed all isolated RNA, so they sequenced expressed TCRB transcripts. Assay used: immunoSEQ multiplex PCR; TCRdb lists only in-frame clones, some missing. The sample records just over 15,000 clones, 40% to 55% being singletons. Sequences were obtained from stem cell memory CD4+ T cells from blood. The origin of the receptors is a woman in her thirties or forties in good health.

The genes are TRBV29-1 and TRBJ1-1, with D hard to call. This CDR3 has 14 amino acids. V shed 3 bases and J shed 0 bases, with 11 bases lying between them. Germline V gene sequence: CDR1 SQVTM, CDR2 ANQGSEA. The CDR3 nucleotides read TGCAGCGTTGATGAGCGGGTTGTGAACACTGAAGCTTTCTTT. It codes for CSVDERVVNTEAFF.

This rearrangement joins TRBV29-1 to TRBJ2-1, with D perhaps matching TRBD2 (5 bases). This CDR3 contains 14 residues. CDR1 SQVTM and CDR2 ANQGSEA come from the germline V gene. Trimming took 4 bases from V and 6 from J, leaving 16 bases between them. CDR3 protein: CSVGPRVSGNEQFF. The DNA for the CDR3 is TGCAGCGTTGGGCCGCGGGTATCGGGCAATGAGCAGTTCTTC.

The CDR3 loop is CASSLVVSGGAQGNEQFF. DNA of the CDR3: TGTGCCAGCAGCTTAGTGGTTAGCGGGGGGGCCCAGGGGAATGAGCAGTTCTTC. The genes are TRBV7-2 and TRBJ2-1, with 11 bases that match TRBD2. CDR1 SGHTA and CDR2 FQGNSA come from the germline V gene. Unmatched junction bases numbered 12, after V lost 1 base and J lost 7 bases. The CDR3 length is 18 residues.

This sequence joins TRBV18 and TRBJ2-1; TRBD2 might be the D (6 bases). Trimming left V 3 bases short and J 5 bases short, with 14 bases between. CDR1 and CDR2 from the germline V gene are KGHSH and LQKENI. CDR3 length: 15 amino acids. CDR3 sequence reads: CASSPLWGDHNEQFF. The DNA for the CDR3 is TGTGCCAGCTCACCCCTGTGGGGGGATCACAATGAGCAGTTCTTC. The full variable domain, completed using reference TRBV18 and TRBJ2-1, is NAGVMQNPRHLVRRRGQEARLRCSPMKGHSHVYWYRQLPEEGLKFMVYLQKENIIDESGMPKERFSAEFPKEGPSILRIQQVVRGDSAAYFCASSPLWGDHNEQFFGPGTRLTVL.

CDR3 residues: CASSLAAASTDTQYF. The CDR3 DNA is TGTGCCAGCAGCTTAGCGGCTGCAAGCACAGATACGCAGTATTTT. The V call is TRBV7-8, the J call TRBJ2-3; D not certain. Germline V gene data show CDR1 as SGHVS and CDR2 as FQNEAQ. V was trimmed by 0 bases and J by 0 bases, leaving 7 bases between them. The CDR3 is 15 residues long.

Here the CDR3 reads CASTYNRGYGYTF. CDR3 nucleotides: TGTGCCAGCACATACAACAGGGGGTATGGCTACACCTTC. The V gene is TRBV2, the J gene TRBJ1-2, with 8 bases matching TRBD1. V shed 7 bases, J shed 5 bases, and the junction held 6 bases outside the gene matches. Germline assignment: CDR1 SNHLY and CDR2 FYNNEI. The CDR3 extends over 13 amino acids.

The rearrangement links TRBV7-6 to TRBJ2-3; D is perhaps TRBD2 (6 bases). Germline V gene lookup returns CDR1 SGHVS and CDR2 FNYEAQ. V was trimmed by 5 bases and J by 1 base, leaving 13 bases between them. The CDR3 covers 15 residues. CDR3 bases: TGTGCCAGCAGCCCCCGGGGGTCCGGCACAGATACGCAGTATTTT. This encodes CASSPRGSGTDTQYF.

The V and J genes are TRBV6-5 and TRBJ2-3; perhaps TRBD2 as D (5 bases). Trimming removed 7 bases from V and 3 bases from J, with 11 bases in between. This CDR3 comprises 13 residues. Germline V gene sequence: CDR1 MNHEY, CDR2 SVGAGI. DNA for the CDR3: TGTGCCAGCACCTCCCCGGGGACAGATACGCAGTATTTT. It yields the protein CASTSPGTDTQYF.

This clone has a single count. The chain has TRBV5-4 and TRBJ1-2; maybe TRBD1 (5 bases). Between the trimmed V and J ends, which lost 3 bases and 2 bases, there was a span of 14 bases. The CDR3 has 15 amino acids. Germline loops: CDR1 SGHNT, CDR2 YYREEE (reference sequence). Here the CDR3 DNA reads TGTGCCAGCAGCTGGGGGGGGACGTGGAACTATGGCTACACCTTC. This codes for CASSWGGTWNYGYTF.

This chain connects TRBV7-2 to TRBJ1-1; D call uncertain. The CDR3 consists of 14 residues. The germline V and J ends were trimmed by 5 bases and 4 bases, with 14 bases remaining between them. Germline CDR1 SGHTA, CDR2 FQGNSA. This chain's CDR3 is CASSLRSGGTEAFF. The CDR3 nucleotides read TGTGCCAGCAGCCTAAGATCGGGAGGCACTGAAGCTTTCTTT.

This chain joins TRBV4-3 and TRBJ2-1, with 9 bases that match TRBD2. Germline V lookup: CDR1 LGHNA, CDR2 YSLEER. The CDR3 totals 16 residues. Trimming removed 0 bases from V and 8 bases from J; junction bases left unmatched: 8. The CDR3 DNA follows: TGCGCCAGCAGCCAAGATGGCGGGGGGGCCCTTCATGAGCAGTTCTTC. Translation: CASSQDGGGALHEQFF.

The rearrangement joins TRBV6-5 to TRBJ1-1; D not certain. The V and J ends lost 3 bases and 5 bases respectively, with 10 bases between them. The CDR3 totals 13 residues. Germline-derived CDR1 and CDR2 are MNHEY and SVGAGI. CDR3 in amino acids: CASSYEGRTEAFF. CDR3 in DNA: TGTGCCAGCAGTTATGAAGGGAGGACTGAAGCTTTCTTT.

The sample holds a few counts of this clone. The CDR3 DNA is TGTGCCAGCAGCTTAGGGCTAGCGGGACCTTCCTACAATGAGCAGTTCTTC. Protein product: CASSLGLAGPSYNEQFF. The chain is built from TRBV7-2 and TRBJ2-1; 9 bases agree with TRBD2. The V gene's germline CDR1 is SGHTA and CDR2 FQGNSA. V trimming: 1 base; J trimming: 1 base; junction bases outside the gene matches: 5. The CDR3 spans 17 residues.

This chain joins TRBV5-6 and TRBJ2-5, with 7 bases lining up with TRBD1. CDR1 and CDR2 (germline): SGHDT, YYEEEE. The V gene end was trimmed by 4 bases and the J gene end by 2 bases; junction bases not matched to a gene: 14. This CDR3 is built from 17 residues. The CDR3 loop reads CASSLGSGQAFQETQYF. The CDR3 DNA reads as TGTGCCAGCAGCCTGGGCTCCGGACAGGCCTTTCAAGAGACCCAGTACTTC.

The chain has TRBV5-6 and TRBJ2-7, with a weak D call TRBD1 (5 bases). The CDR3 sequence is 14 residues long. Germline CDR1 SGHDT, CDR2 YYEEEE. V lost 4 bases and J 2 bases, leaving 13 bases between the germline ends. The CDR3 spells CASSTDTEAYEQYF. The CDR3, as DNA: TGTGCCAGCAGCACGGACACAGAAGCCTACGAGCAGTACTTC.

This clone was seen a few times. The chain recombines TRBV6-5 with TRBJ2-6; a weak D match, TRBD1 (6 bases). The V gene lost 4 bases and the J gene lost 0 bases, with 7 bases spanning the gap. Germline CDR1 reads MNHEY; CDR2 reads SVGAGI. The CDR3 is made up of 15 amino acids. The CDR3 coding sequence is TGTGCCAGCAGTTCGACAGGCTCTGGGGCCAACGTCCTGACTTTC. Translated, it gives CASSSTGSGANVLTF.

The table lists this clone with a few counts. The chain is built from TRBV25-1 and TRBJ2-5; 10 nucleotides line up with TRBD2. Germline V gives CDR1 MGHDK, CDR2 SYGVNS. V lost 5 bases and J lost 7; bases outside the gene matches: 10. The CDR3 totals 15 residues. The CDR3 DNA reads TGTGCCAGCAGTAGGCTAGCGGGGGCGCCGGGGACCCAGTACTTC. Amino acids: CASSRLAGAPGTQYF.

The chain is built from TRBV6-6 and TRBJ2-3; D call uncertain. CDR1 and CDR2 from the germline V gene are MNHNY and SVGAGI (reference sequence). The CDR3 contains 15 residues. Trimming cost V 5 bases and J 4 bases, with 16 bases left between them. In nucleotides, the CDR3 is TGTGCCAGCAGTGACGCCTCAAGGAGACCAGATACGCAGTATTTT. Its translation is CASSDASRRPDTQYF.

This chain connects TRBV11-2 to TRBJ1-1, with 9 bases lining up with TRBD1. The CDR3 is 14 amino acids. The V gene's germline CDR1 is SGHAT and CDR2 FQNNGV. V gave up 5 bases and J gave up 5 bases; unmatched junction bases: 6. CDR3 residues: CASSTHRGQTEAFF. The CDR3 DNA follows: TGTGCCAGCAGCACCCACAGGGGGCAAACTGAAGCTTTCTTT.

V gene TRBV11-2 combines with J gene TRBJ2-5, with 7 bases aligning to TRBD1. The CDR3 sequence is 13 residues long. Looked up from germline, CDR1 is SGHAT and CDR2 is FQNNGV. The ends lost 7 bases at V and 5 bases at J; junction bases unmatched: 7. The CDR3 protein is CASTPGGRETQYF. In nucleotides, the CDR3 is TGTGCCAGCACCCCAGGGGGAAGGGAGACCCAGTACTTC.

V is TRBV19 and J is TRBJ2-1; a weak D match, TRBD1 (5 bases). The CDR3 is 14 residues long. With 5 bases removed from V and 4 bases from J, the gap between germline ends came to 12 bases. Germline CDR1 is LNHDA and CDR2 is SQIVND (reference sequence). CDR3 bases: TGTGCCAGTAGTGACAGAAGGGCTTACAATGAGCAGTTCTTC. Amino acid sequence: CASSDRRAYNEQFF. Variable domain in full (rest from reference TRBV19 and TRBJ2-1): DGGITQSPKYLFRKEGQNVTLSCEQNLNHDAMYWYRQDPGQGLRLIYYSQIVNDFQKGDIAEGYSVSREKKESFPLTVTSAQKNPTAFYLCASSDRRAYNEQFFGPGTRLTVL.

The chain joins TRBV7-9 to TRBJ2-3; TRBD1 agrees at 8 bases. Unmatched junction bases numbered 4, after V lost 5 bases and J lost 0 bases. CDR3 size: 15 residues. The germline V gene has CDR1 SEHNR and CDR2 FQNEAQ (reference sequence). The CDR3 DNA sequence: TGTGCCAGCAGCCGCCGGGACAGGAGCACAGATACGCAGTATTTT. Residues: CASSRRDRSTDTQYF.

This clone was counted only a few times. The chain has TRBV6-5 and TRBJ1-2, with TRBD1 matching over 7 bases. Germline CDR1 and CDR2: MNHEY and SVGAGI. With 5 bases clipped from V and 1 base from J, the junction kept 7 bases outside the gene matches. CDR3 length equals 15 residues. The CDR3 DNA is TGTGCCAGCAGTCGATACAGGGGAGGTAACTATGGCTACACCTTC. Translating gives CASSRYRGGNYGYTF.